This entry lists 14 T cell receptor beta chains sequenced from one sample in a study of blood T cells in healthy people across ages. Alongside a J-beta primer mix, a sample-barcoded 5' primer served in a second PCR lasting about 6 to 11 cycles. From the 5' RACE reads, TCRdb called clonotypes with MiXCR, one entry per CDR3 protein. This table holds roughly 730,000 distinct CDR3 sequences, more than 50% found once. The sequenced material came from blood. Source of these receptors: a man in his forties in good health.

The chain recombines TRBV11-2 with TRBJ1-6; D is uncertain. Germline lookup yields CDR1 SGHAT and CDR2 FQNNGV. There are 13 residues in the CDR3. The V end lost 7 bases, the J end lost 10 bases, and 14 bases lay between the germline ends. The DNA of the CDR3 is TGTGCCAGCACTGAGGACTGGGAGTCACCCCTCCACTTT. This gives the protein CASTEDWESPLHF.

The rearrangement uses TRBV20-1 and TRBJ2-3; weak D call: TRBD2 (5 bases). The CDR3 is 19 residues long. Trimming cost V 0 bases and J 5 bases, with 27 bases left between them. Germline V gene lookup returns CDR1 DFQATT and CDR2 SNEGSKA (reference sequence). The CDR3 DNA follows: TGCAGTGCTAGAGAACGGACTCCAATTATGCCCCGCCGAGGAGATACGCAGTATTTT. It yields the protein CSARERTPIMPRRGDTQYF.

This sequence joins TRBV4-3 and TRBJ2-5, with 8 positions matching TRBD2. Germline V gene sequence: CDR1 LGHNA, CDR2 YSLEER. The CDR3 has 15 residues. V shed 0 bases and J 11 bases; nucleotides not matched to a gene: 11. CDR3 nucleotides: TGCGCCAGCAGCCAAGATGTCCTAGCGGGTTGGGAGCAGTACTTC. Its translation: CASSQDVLAGWEQYF.

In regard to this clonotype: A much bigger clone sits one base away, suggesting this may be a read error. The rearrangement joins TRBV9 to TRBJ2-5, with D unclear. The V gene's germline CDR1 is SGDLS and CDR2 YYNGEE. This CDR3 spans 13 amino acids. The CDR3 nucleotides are TGTGCCAGCAGCGTTGAGTGGCAAGGGACCCAGTACTTC. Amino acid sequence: CASSVEWQGTQYF.

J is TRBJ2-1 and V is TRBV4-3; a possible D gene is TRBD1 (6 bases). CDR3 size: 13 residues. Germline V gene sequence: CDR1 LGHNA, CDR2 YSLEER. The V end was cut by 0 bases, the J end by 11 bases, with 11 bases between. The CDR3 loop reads CASSQDRTAKQFF. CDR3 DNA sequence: TGCGCCAGCAGCCAAGATAGGACAGCGAAGCAGTTCTTC.

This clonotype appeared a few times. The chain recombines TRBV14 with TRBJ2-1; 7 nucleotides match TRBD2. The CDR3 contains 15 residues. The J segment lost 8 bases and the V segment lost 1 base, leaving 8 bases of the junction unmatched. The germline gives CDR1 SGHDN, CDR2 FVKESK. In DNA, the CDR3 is TGTGCCAGCAGCCAAGTCACGGGGGGAGGGCATGAGCAGTTCTTC. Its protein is CASSQVTGGGHEQFF.

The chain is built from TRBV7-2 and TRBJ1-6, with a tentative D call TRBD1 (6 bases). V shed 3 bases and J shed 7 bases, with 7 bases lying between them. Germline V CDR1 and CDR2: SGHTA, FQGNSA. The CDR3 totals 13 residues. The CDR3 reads CASSLGANSPLHF. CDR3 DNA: TGTGCCAGCAGCTTGGGGGCCAATTCACCCCTCCACTTT.

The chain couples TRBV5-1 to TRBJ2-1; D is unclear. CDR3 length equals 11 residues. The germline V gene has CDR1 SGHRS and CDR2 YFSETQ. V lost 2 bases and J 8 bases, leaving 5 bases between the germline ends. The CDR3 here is CASSFAHEQFF. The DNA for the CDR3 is TGCGCCAGCAGCTTCGCCCATGAGCAGTTCTTC.

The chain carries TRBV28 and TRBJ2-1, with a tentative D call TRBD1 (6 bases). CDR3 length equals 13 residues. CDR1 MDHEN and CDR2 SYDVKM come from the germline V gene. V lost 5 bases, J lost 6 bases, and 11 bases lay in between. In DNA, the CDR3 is TGTGCCAGCAGTAAGACAGGTCTCAATGAGCAGTTCTTC. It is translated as CASSKTGLNEQFF.

Here the CDR3 reads CSVATGTGFSEQYF. The CDR3 region has the DNA TGCAGCGTCGCTACCGGGACAGGGTTTAGCGAGCAGTACTTC. The chain employs TRBV29-1 and TRBJ2-7, with 9 bases aligning to TRBD1. In germline, CDR1 is SQVTM, CDR2 ANQGSEA. V lost 6 bases to trimming and J lost 6 bases; unmatched junction nucleotides: 12. The CDR3 sequence is 14 residues long.

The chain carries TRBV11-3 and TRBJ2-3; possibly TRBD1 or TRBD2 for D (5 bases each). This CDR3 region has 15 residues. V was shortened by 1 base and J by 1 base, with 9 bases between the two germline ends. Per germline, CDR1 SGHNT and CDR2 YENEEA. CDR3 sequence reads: CASSLVGRRTDTQYF. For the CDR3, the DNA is TGTGCCAGCAGCTTAGTGGGACGGCGCACAGATACGCAGTATTTT.

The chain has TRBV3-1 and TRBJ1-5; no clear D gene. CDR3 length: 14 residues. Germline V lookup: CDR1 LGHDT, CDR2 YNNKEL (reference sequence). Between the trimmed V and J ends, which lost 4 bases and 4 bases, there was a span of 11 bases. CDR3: CASSLNTKNQPQHF. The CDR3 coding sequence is TGTGCCAGCAGCCTAAATACGAAAAATCAGCCCCAGCATTTT.

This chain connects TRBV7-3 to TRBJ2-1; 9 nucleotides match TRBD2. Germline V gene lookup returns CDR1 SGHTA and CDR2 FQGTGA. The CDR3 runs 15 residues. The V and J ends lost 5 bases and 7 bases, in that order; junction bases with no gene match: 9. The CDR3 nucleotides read TGTGCCAGCAGCGCAGCAGGGACTAGCCCGAATGAGCAGTTCTTC. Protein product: CASSAAGTSPNEQFF.

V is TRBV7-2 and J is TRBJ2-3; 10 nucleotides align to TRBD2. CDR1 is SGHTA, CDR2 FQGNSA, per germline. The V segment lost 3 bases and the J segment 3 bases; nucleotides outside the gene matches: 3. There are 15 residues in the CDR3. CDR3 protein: CASSLLAGETDTQYF. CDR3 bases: TGTGCCAGCAGCTTGCTAGCGGGAGAGACAGATACGCAGTATTTT.